This T cell receptor (beta chain) was found in a study of CXCR3-negative and CXCR3-positive naive CD8 T cells. The libraries of TRB cDNA were prepared using 5' RACE with UMI labels. TCRdb re-called the 5' RACE reads and gives one entry per CDR3 protein, without DNA. Recorded for this sample: tens of thousands of distinct CDR3 sequences. Study results and limitations: Diversity proved comparably high across both naive subsets and much lower in memory CD8+ cells. Memory cells diverged, while naive CXCR3-positive and CXCR3-negative cells had similar TRBV-TRBJ usage.

This CDR3 region has 16 residues. The germline CDR1 and CDR2 sequences are MNHNY and SVGAGI (reference sequence). Every CD8+ T cell subset underwent triplicate sorting at some 280,000 cells apiece. In the case of this clonotype: What it recognizes is unknown.

Sequencing used naive CXCR3- CD8+ T cells from blood. Subset reported: CD45RO-CCR7+CD27+CD95- naive CD8+ T cells lacking CXCR3 (TNR3-). The origin of this receptor is a human donor in good health. Some clones in this sample may be carry-over from other donors' samples. The gene calls are TRBV6-6 and TRBJ1-2; TCRdb indicates TRBD1, and absent DNA this call remains unverified. This CDR3 is CASSYAYRGVDYGYTF.